Reported below is one TCR beta chain. The source of the sample is a study of blood T cell repertoires in COVID-19. Study details: COVID-19 samples collected from the United States, Italy and Spain covered acute and convalescent phases. T cells, B-cell-depleted T cells, or PBMCs provided the cDNA or gDNA that served as material.

CDR3 length: 15 amino acids. Trimming shortened V by 9 bases and J by 1 base, and 15 bases separated the two germline ends. As processed by the authors: Reference gene primer amplification yielded estimated nucleated cell counts. Profiled with immunoSEQ multiplex PCR; TCRdb holds only in-frame clones, not every one. V, J and clone size reflect that table, while D and trimming were determined from the DNA. The table has roughly 63,000 clones, 75% to 90% seen once. This clonotype originated in a man between 45 and 60 years old with acute or convalescent COVID-19. The sample taken for sequencing was peripheral blood. This chain joins TRBV23-1 and TRBJ2-2, with D possibly TRBD1 on 5 matching bases. Being an ORF, TRBV23-1 has a function that is uncertain. The CDR3 loop is CARGRVGGNTGELFF. In DNA, the CDR3 is TGCGCCAGGGGCAGGGTCGGTGGGAACACCGGGGAGCTGTTTTTT.